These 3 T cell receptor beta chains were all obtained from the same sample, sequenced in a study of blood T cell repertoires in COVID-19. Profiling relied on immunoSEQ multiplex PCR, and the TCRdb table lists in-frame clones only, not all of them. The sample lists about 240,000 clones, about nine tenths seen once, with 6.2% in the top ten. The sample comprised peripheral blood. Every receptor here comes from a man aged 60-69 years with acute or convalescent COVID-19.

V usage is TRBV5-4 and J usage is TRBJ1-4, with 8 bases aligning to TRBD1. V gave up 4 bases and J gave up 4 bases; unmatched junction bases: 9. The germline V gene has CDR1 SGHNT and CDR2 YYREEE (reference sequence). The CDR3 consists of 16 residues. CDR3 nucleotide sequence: TGTGCCAGCAGCGAAGGACAGGGAAGGGTTAATGAAAAACTGTTTTTT. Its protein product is CASSEGQGRVNEKLFF. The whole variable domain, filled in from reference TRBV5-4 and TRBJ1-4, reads ETGVTQSPTHLIKTRGQQVTLRCSSQSGHNTVSWYQQALGQGPQFIFQYYREEENGRGNFPPRFSGLQFPNYSSELNVNALELDDSALYLCASSEGQGRVNEKLFFGSGTQLSVL.

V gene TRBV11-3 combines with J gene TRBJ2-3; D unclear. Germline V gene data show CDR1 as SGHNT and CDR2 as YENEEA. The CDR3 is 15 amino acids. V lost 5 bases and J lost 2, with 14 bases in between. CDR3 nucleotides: TGTGCCAGCAGCCCCTCCTTTGAGAACACAGATACGCAGTATTTT. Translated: CASSPSFENTDTQYF.

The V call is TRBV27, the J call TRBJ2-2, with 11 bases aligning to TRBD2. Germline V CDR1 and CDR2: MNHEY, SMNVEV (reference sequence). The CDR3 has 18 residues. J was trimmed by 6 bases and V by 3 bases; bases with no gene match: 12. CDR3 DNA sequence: TGTGCCAGCAGTTTGTTTATAGCGGGAGGGCGATGGCCCGGGGAGCTGTTTTTT. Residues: CASSLFIAGGRWPGELFF.